This T cell receptor (beta chain) stems from a study of blood T cell repertoires in COVID-19. Data came from immunoSEQ multiplex PCR; TCRdb stores just in-frame clones and leaves some out. The sample consists of 340,000 or so clones, around 82% of them appearing once. CDR3 length: 14 residues. The ends were cut back, 2 bases at V and 0 bases at J, with 5 bases in the middle. Germline CDR1 is MNHNY and CDR2 is SVGAGI (reference sequence). V usage is TRBV6-6 and J usage is TRBJ1-5; D not certain. Sequenced input: peripheral blood. This clonotype was sampled from a man younger than 45 with active or convalescent COVID-19. The CDR3 is CASSYIYSNQPQHF. Written as DNA, the CDR3 is TGTGCCAGCAGTTACATATATAGCAATCAGCCCCAGCATTTT.